This T cell receptor (beta chain) appears in the sequencing data of a study of monozygotic twins with inflammatory bowel disease. Note on this clonotype: No antigen is known for it.

Each of the TCR libraries took 3500 ng of total RNA. TCRdb processed the 5' RACE reads again and assigns one entry to each CDR3 protein, with no DNA. The sample has over 350,000 distinct CDR3 sequences. Germline values: CDR1 SNHLY, CDR2 FYNNEI. This CDR3 is 15 amino acids long. General study findings and limits: Inverse Simpson values showed less TCRbeta diversity in IBD patients than in their healthy co-twins. Other individuals had fewer clonotypes in common with IBD patients than with healthy twins, especially with disease activity.

The chain recombines TRBV2 with TRBJ2-7; without DNA, the TCRdb call of TRBD2 cannot be checked. The clonotype comes from a human donor with ulcerative colitis or Crohn's disease, or a healthy co-twin of an affected twin (not recorded which). Sequencing input: blood. CDR3 in amino acids: CASSEPGLKSYEQYF.